Listed here are 8 T cell receptor beta chains from one sample, sequenced in a study of blood T cell repertoires in COVID-19. Generated by immunoSEQ multiplex PCR, the TCRdb table keeps only in-frame clones and is missing some. The table lists almost 400,000 clones, around 87% of them singletons. The sequenced sample was peripheral blood. These receptors all stem from a woman aged 55 to 70 with COVID-19, enrolled during active disease.

V gene TRBV7-3 combines with J gene TRBJ2-7; D is perhaps TRBD1 (6 bases). V was trimmed by 8 bases and J by 3 bases, leaving 8 bases between them. Germline lookup yields CDR1 SGHTA and CDR2 FQGTGA. This CDR3 is built from 11 residues. CDR3 in amino acids: CASGRGYEQYF. The CDR3 nucleotides read TGTGCCAGCGGCAGGGGCTACGAGCAGTACTTC.

The V and J genes are TRBV5-6 and TRBJ2-7; 7 positions agree with TRBD1. J was trimmed by 5 bases and V by 3 bases; bases with no gene match: 14. The CDR3 totals 16 residues. Germline lookup yields CDR1 SGHDT and CDR2 YYEEEE. CDR3 region: CASSSFRGFLYHEQYF. CDR3 nucleotide sequence: TGTGCCAGCAGCTCATTCAGGGGGTTCCTTTACCACGAGCAGTACTTC.

The rearrangement joins TRBV9 to TRBJ1-4; D is perhaps TRBD1 (5 bases). The CDR3 is 15 amino acids. Germline V gene data show CDR1 as SGDLS and CDR2 as YYNGEE. V was clipped by 0 bases and J by 12 bases, with 18 bases between them. Here the CDR3 DNA reads TGTGCCAGCAGCGTAGCTCGAGGCCGGGGGGAAGAACTGTTTTTT. Protein product: CASSVARGRGEELFF.

This clone was recorded many times. The chain links TRBV3-1 (or the pseudogene TRBV3-2) to TRBJ1-4, with a tentative D call TRBD1 (5 bases). The CDR3 consists of 15 residues. Germline CDR1 reads LGHDT; CDR2 reads YNNKEL (reference sequence). V lost 0 bases to trimming and J lost 8 bases, with 13 bases between them. CDR3 sequence reads: CASSQDRGIGEKLFF. In DNA form, the CDR3 reads TGTGCCAGCAGCCAAGATCGGGGGATCGGCGAAAAACTGTTTTTT.

The gene calls are TRBV2 and TRBJ2-5; D ambiguous. Germline assignment: CDR1 SNHLY and CDR2 FYNNEI. V lost 7 bases, J lost 0 bases, and 9 bases lay in between. CDR3 length equals 13 residues. CDR3 nucleotide sequence: TGTGCCAGCAACGCAGGCAACCAAGAGACCCAGTACTTC. Its protein is CASNAGNQETQYF.

This clone was observed once. The V and J genes are TRBV2 and TRBJ1-1; 9 nucleotides agree with TRBD1. The CDR3 contains 12 residues. The trim removed 7 bases at V and 7 bases at J, leaving 4 bases unmatched. CDR1 SNHLY and CDR2 FYNNEI come from the germline V gene. CDR3 sequence reads: CASTQDRGEAFF. The CDR3 DNA reads TGTGCCAGCACTCAGGACAGGGGTGAAGCTTTCTTT.

The chain has TRBV1 and TRBJ2-2; the tabulated D call, TRBD2, remains unverified against the DNA. TRBV1 is recorded as a pseudogene. The CDR3 has 17 amino acids. The CDR3 region is CTSSRSRSGKDTGELFF. CDR3 DNA sequence: TGCACCAGCAGCCGGAGCCGATCGGGAAAGGACACCGGGGAGCTGTTTTTT.

The chain is built from TRBV5-1 and TRBJ1-2, with D possibly matching TRBD1 (5 bases). CDR3 length: 14 residues. CDR1 and CDR2 from the germline V gene are SGHRS and YFSETQ. Trimming took 4 bases from V and 6 from J, leaving 16 bases between them. The CDR3 protein is CASSPLRGFDGYTF. The CDR3 region has the DNA TGCGCCAGCAGCCCCCTAAGGGGCTTTGATGGCTACACCTTC. The full variable domain, its missing parts supplied by reference TRBV5-1 and TRBJ1-2, is KAGVTQTPRYLIKTRGQQVTLSCSPISGHRSVSWYQQTPGQGLQFLFEYFSETQRNKGNFPGRFSGRQFSNSRSEMNVSTLELGDSALYLCASSPLRGFDGYTFGSGTRLTVV.